This TCR beta chain was found in a study of cytomegalovirus exposure and HLA in healthy donors (TCRdb year 2017). About the full investigation: According to an earlier analysis of 550 to 750 of the donors, roughly 180 million T cells yielded 90 million to 130 million unique TCR beta sequences and about 300 Gb of sequence data. An early release that covered 500 to 800 HLA-typed donors contained 300 to 350 gigabases of sequencing data and about 93 million unique TCR sequences. Of the roughly 410 genotyped donors, approximately 80% were placed in the genetic ancestry cluster associated with self-reported Caucasian donors. The study was designed to test whether signatures of past pathogen exposure could be identified by cataloging public T cell receptors. The study profiled the T cell repertoires of under 850 subjects by immunosequencing and related them to cytomegalovirus serostatus. A separate validation cohort of roughly 120 different subjects was used in addition to the roughly 620-subject first cohort. The study combined high-throughput TCR immunosequencing, statistical association of individual TCRs with disease status, and machine learning to predict cytomegalovirus infection status. A later analysis re-analyzed previously published TCR beta repertoires from several hundred donors and added high-resolution HLA genotyping to study TCR occurrence patterns. Rather than drawing on any new phenotypic data, the later analysis identified candidate immune exposures from TCR beta sequences and the way those sequences occurred across donors. To decide whether each TCR beta V gene segment behaved as functional or pseudogenic, an earlier analysis of several hundred of the donors relied on high-throughput TCR beta sequencing. Donor age, sex, ethnicity and CMV serostatus were compiled together with the repertoire data. A later genetic analysis took genome-wide SNP genotypes for about three fifths of the 666 donors and used that subset as a discovery cohort. All discovery cohort repertoires had been generated using a single sequencing platform. Class I and class II HLA loci were covered by the typing at four-digit resolution. The number of donors typed differed by locus, with roughly 629-640 for A, B, C, DRB1 and DQB1, around 500 for DQA1, approximately 580 for DPA1, and some 450 for DPB1. Because of strong linkage in the cohort, roughly 5 DR-DQ haplotypes were treated as single units for association and clustering. On average, 235,054 unique TCR beta nucleotide sequences were sequenced per donor among some 430 genotyped donors of the cohort, with roughly 18% of those sequences being non-productive.

What the work shows at the level of the full study, not this receptor alone: In a later analysis, HLA-associated TCR beta chains were found to be more clonally expanded and to have lower generation probabilities than equally common non-associated chains. Specific HLA alleles were associated with around 18,000 TCR beta sequences at a false discovery rate of 0.05 in a later analysis. Because HLA typing was unavailable for some donors at each locus, only the typed subset was used in association tests. In a later genetic analysis, a missense DCLRE1C variant was associated with V-gene and J-gene trimming of TCR beta chains, and the association was replicated in an independent cohort. A cluster of highly shared sequence variants was judged likely to be a technical artifact of the sequencing pipeline. The presence/absence analyses assumed that sequencing depth was roughly uniform across donors, and that assumption may not be true. The study gave a list of about 170 TCR beta chains associated with cytomegalovirus. The authors suggested that the approach could potentially be extended to other disease states and immunological phenotypes. Cytomegalovirus status was reported to be diagnosed by the classifier with high specificity and sensitivity in both the original and validation cohorts. Some IMGT-functional V segments, including TRBV6-2 and TRBV6-3, could not be told apart with the 87-base-pair reads, so those segments were excluded. Compared with the roughly 670-donor mean, donors in an Asian-associated ancestry cluster had fewer N-insertions in productive TCRs, according to a later genetic analysis. A further reported finding was that TCR beta sequences accurately predicted the HLA-A and HLA-B alleles for most subjects in the first cohort. Most CMV-associated TCR beta chains appeared to be HLA-restricted in a later analysis, and the HLA associations seemed to be driven largely by CMV exposure. In vitro tests confirmed that three of the cytomegalovirus-associated TCR beta chains recognize cytomegalovirus antigens. This cohort had only TCR beta chains sequenced, and the lack of alpha or paired-chain data limited which features could be detected. According to a later analysis, parvovirus B19, influenza, CMV and Epstein-Barr virus appeared linked to several top co-occurrence clusters. Correlated functional status among segregating V segments might be attributable to linkage disequilibrium, but an unknown experimental factor could not be ruled out. In an earlier analysis of 500 to 650 of the donors, most TCR beta V segments appeared in productive rearrangements about 90% or about 30% of the time, broadly matching IMGT annotations. Strong co-occurrence of HLA alleles, especially DR and DQ, made assigning TCR associations to individual alleles difficult. For the cohort, immune exposure information was limited to CMV serostatus. Because counts were too low, roughly 17 rarely observed V segments, including chromosome 9 orphons, were left out of the earlier analysis of 500 to 750 of the donors. While some public TCRs were present in many individuals, most TCR sequences turned up only very rarely across donors. In a later analysis, the rate of TCR association differed among HLA loci, with DRB1 alleles having the most associated TCRs and HLA-C alleles having the fewest.

Libraries were constructed by the immunoSEQ multiplex PCR assay. For the multiplex PCR, a mixture combining 60 forward primers for TCR Vbeta segments and 13 reverse primers for TCR Jbeta segments was used. The CDR3 region of rearranged TCR beta genes was amplified from genomic DNA by a multiplex PCR assay. The amplified TCR beta libraries were sequenced on the Illumina HiSeq System as 87-base-pair reads. On the authors' methods: A later analysis tallied 70 million to 100 million unique TCR beta chains across the 666 repertoires, and about 10 million of those chains were shared by two or more donors. To remove PCR and sequencing errors, raw reads were error-corrected and collapsed into unique sequences using a nearest-neighbor algorithm that merged closely related sequences. To assign V, D and J gene segments, CDR3 sequences were aligned to IMGT reference sequences. For a sequence to be retained, at least a six-nucleotide match to both a V gene segment and a J gene segment was required. Rearrangements were classified as productive when the CDR3 lacked stop codons and remained in frame with V and J, and all other rearrangements were classified as non-productive. CDR3 was defined according to IMGT convention as the region running from the second conserved V-encoded cysteine to the conserved J-encoded phenylalanine. The earlier analysis of 550 to 650 of the donors excluded any sequence lacking an unambiguous match to a single V gene segment. An earlier analysis of 450 to 650 of the donors called V segments functional above 56.7% productive rearrangements and segregating when the between-donor standard deviation exceeded 5%. A statistical classification framework was developed to diagnose cytomegalovirus status using the catalog of TCR beta chain sequences. In a later analysis, V and J genes were assigned by comparing TCR nucleotide sequences against IMGT/GENE-DB human TR gene sequences. Using the TCRdist pipeline, a later analysis assigned CDR3 sequences along with most-parsimonious VDJ recombination scenarios. In a later analysis, every TCR beta chain was defined by the combination of its CDR3 amino acid sequence and its V-gene family, and reads without a unique V-gene family were dropped. As a way to deal with suspected cross-contamination and a sequencing artifact, a later analysis dropped approximately 570 nucleotide sequences that were highly shared and had low generation probability. In a later analysis, a clonal expansion index was calculated for each public chain from normalized within-repertoire ranks of inferred template counts. In a later analysis, generation probabilities were computed with a VDJ recombination model fitted to out-of-frame rearrangements, and the resulting probabilities were checked against IGoR. In a later analysis, TCR-TCR, TCR-HLA and TCR-CMV co-occurrence was scored with hypergeometric tests, and a repertoire-size bias correction was applied to TCR pairs. A later analysis estimated false discovery rates by permuting HLA or CMV assignments 20 times. In a later analysis, co-occurring TCRs were grouped using DBSCAN, with TCRdist sequence similarity added in when clustering inside HLA-allele-positive subsets. For co-occurrence clustering, repertoires with fewer than 30,000 or more than 120,000 public chains were excluded, along with four to six repertoires with anomalous nucleotide sharing. TCRdb re-hosts the immuneACCESS table, in-frame sequences only. Its copies lack some clones; in the studies checked, an unresolved V gene accounts for under half of them, and the cause for the rest is not known. The DNA gave D and trimming, while V, J and clone size come from that table. For this sample there are 130,000 to 150,000 clones; over 75% appear just once. The biggest ten clones account for roughly 2% of the sample.

The CDR3 runs 15 residues from the cysteine to the phenylalanine. Only the CDR3 DNA is retained, 45 bases long and in frame from the first base. After removal of 2 bases from V and 2 bases from J, the junction retains 3 bases not matched to a gene. The germline V gene sets CDR1 to MNHEY and CDR2 to SVGAGI. The cohort was made up of approximately 700 healthy bone marrow donors. At the time of sampling, all cohort members were nominally healthy, though unrecorded immune exposures were likely present. The donor tested CMV seronegative, placing the donor among the 300 to 400 seronegative members of the cohort. A peripheral blood sample was provided by each donor, and peripheral blood mononuclear cells were used for TCR beta sequencing. The Qiagen DNeasy Blood Extraction Kit was used to extract genomic DNA from the blood cell samples. This clone is a singleton in its sample. Its antigen is not yet known. No quality values exist for individual bases; no much larger clone is one base distant.

The receptor was derived from a man younger than 40 in good health and CMV-seronegative. Recombination joined TRBV6-5 with TRBJ1-3; 7 central nucleotides agree with TRBD1. The specimen was PBMCs. The DNA is TGTGCCAGCAGTTACGGAACAGGGGCTGGAAACACCATATATTTT. This translates into CASSYGTGAGNTIYF.